The 20 T cell receptor beta chains below come from one sample, sequenced in a study of T cell responses to AZD1222 COVID-19 vaccine. Profiling relied on immunoSEQ multiplex PCR, and the TCRdb table lists in-frame clones only, not all of them. Altogether 140,000 to 150,000 clones are present, 75% to 90% being singletons, with the ten largest covering approximately 4%. The input for sequencing was peripheral blood, taken on day 0 of MenACWY control vaccination. The receptors here all came from an adult in good health.

The chain has TRBV5-6 and TRBJ2-6; D remains ambiguous. CDR3 length: 17 residues. V shed 3 bases and J shed 0 bases, with 13 bases lying between them. The germline gives CDR1 SGHDT, CDR2 YYEEEE. The CDR3 DNA reads TGTGCCAGCAGCTCCCTGGACGGTGGCTCTGGGGCCAACGTCCTGACTTTC. This translates into CASSSLDGGSGANVLTF.

The chain uses TRBV15 and TRBJ2-3; D remains ambiguous. Trimming cost V 0 bases and J 4 bases, with 11 bases left between them. This CDR3 is 15 amino acids long. Germline values: CDR1 LNHNV, CDR2 YYDKDF (reference sequence). In DNA form, the CDR3 reads TGTGCCACCAGCAGAGACAGCCCGGACGCAGATACGCAGTATTTT. This translates into CATSRDSPDADTQYF.

CDR3 loop: CASSQDSSYSGNTIYF. As DNA, the CDR3 is TGTGCCAGCAGCCAAGACAGTTCCTACTCTGGAAACACCATATATTTT. The chain has TRBV4-2 and TRBJ1-3; D gene ambiguous. The CDR3 runs to 16 residues. V was pared by 0 bases and J by 0 bases, with 9 bases between. Germline CDR1 and CDR2: LGHNA and YNFKEQ.

The V and J genes are TRBV11-2 and TRBJ2-7, with D hard to call. V lost 0 bases and J 1 base, leaving 7 bases between the germline ends. Germline CDR1 is SGHAT and CDR2 is FQNNGV. The CDR3 runs 14 residues. In nucleotides, the CDR3 is TGTGCCAGCAGCTTAGAGGCAGATTCCTACGAGCAGTACGTC. The encoded protein is CASSLEADSYEQYV.

J is TRBJ1-4 and V is TRBV28; possible D gene TRBD1, 6 bases. The CDR3 is 14 residues long. Germline V gene lookup returns CDR1 MDHEN and CDR2 SYDVKM. The germline V and J ends were trimmed by 5 bases and 4 bases, with 11 bases remaining between them. As DNA, the CDR3 is TGTGCCAGCAGTAGGACAGAATTTAATGAAAAACTGTTTTTT. It encodes CASSRTEFNEKLFF. Based on the CDR3 plus reference TRBV28 and TRBJ1-4, the full variable domain is DVKVTQSSRYLVKRTGEKVFLECVQDMDHENMFWYRQDPGLGLRLIYFSYDVKMKEKGDIPEGYSVSREKKERFSLILESASTNQTSMYLCASSRTEFNEKLFFGSGTQLSVL.

Worth noting for this clone: The sample has other DNA sequences that encode this CDR3 too. V gene TRBV5-4 combines with J gene TRBJ1-2, with D unresolved. CDR1 and CDR2 from the germline V gene are SGHNT and YYREEE (reference sequence). V was trimmed by 0 bases and J by 4 bases, leaving 10 bases between them. This CDR3 is built from 14 residues. The CDR3 loop reads CASSLESLGYGYTF. CDR3 nucleotides: TGTGCCAGCAGCTTGGAGAGCCTGGGCTATGGCTACACCTTC.

The V gene is TRBV4-1, the J gene TRBJ1-3; no clear D gene. CDR3 length: 16 residues. The germline CDR1 and CDR2 sequences are MGHRA and YSYEKL. V was trimmed by 0 bases and J by 1 base, leaving 10 bases between them. The CDR3 region is CASSQDLGISGNTIYF. CDR3 in DNA: TGCGCCAGCAGCCAAGATCTAGGGATATCTGGAAACACCATATATTTT.

This clone was counted a few times. The chain joins TRBV5-1 to TRBJ2-2, with D unclear. The V gene lost 6 bases and the J gene lost 2 bases, with 11 bases spanning the gap. The CDR3 loop spans 14 amino acids. CDR1 is SGHRS and CDR2 is YFSETQ in the germline V gene. The CDR3 DNA sequence: TGCGCCAGCACCCATCAGACAAACACCGGGGAGCTGTTTTTT. It codes for CASTHQTNTGELFF.

The chain recombines TRBV11-2 with TRBJ2-3, with 10 bases matching TRBD2. Losses at the gene ends were 3 bases for V and 2 bases for J; bases not matched to a gene: 8. There are 17 residues in the CDR3. In germline, CDR1 is SGHAT, CDR2 FQNNGV. In DNA, the CDR3 is TGTGCCAGCAGCTTGCGAGCGGGGGGGCAAGTCACAGATACGCAGTATTTT. As protein: CASSLRAGGQVTDTQYF. Based on the CDR3 plus reference TRBV11-2 and TRBJ2-3, the full variable domain is EAGVAQSPRYKIIEKRQSVAFWCNPISGHATLYWYQQILGQGPKLLIQFQNNGVVDDSQLPKDRFSAERLKGVDSTLKIQPAKLEDSAVYLCASSLRAGGQVTDTQYFGPGTRLTVL.

The chain combines TRBV28 with TRBJ1-1, with no clear D. Germline CDR1 and CDR2: MDHEN and SYDVKM. The length of the CDR3 is 12 residues. Between the trimmed V and J ends, which lost 6 bases and 4 bases, there was a span of 9 bases. This CDR3 reads CASSRGGTEAFF. In DNA form, the CDR3 reads TGTGCCAGCAGCCGGGGTGGCACTGAAGCTTTCTTT.

The chain recombines TRBV5-6 with TRBJ2-1; D might be TRBD1 (5 bases). Trimming shortened V by 2 bases and J by 7 bases, and 10 bases separated the two germline ends. This CDR3 is built from 13 residues. The germline V gene encodes CDR1 SGHDT and CDR2 YYEEEE. The CDR3 loop is CASSFPQGNEQFF. Here the CDR3 DNA reads TGTGCCAGCAGCTTCCCTCAGGGTAATGAGCAGTTCTTC.

CDR3 in amino acids: CASQQGTNYGYTF. DNA for the CDR3: TGTGCCAGCCAGCAGGGGACGAACTATGGCTACACCTTC. This chain joins TRBV2 and TRBJ1-2; possibly TRBD1 for D (6 bases). Trimming removed 8 bases from V and 2 bases from J, with 12 bases in between. Germline lookup yields CDR1 SNHLY and CDR2 FYNNEI. CDR3 length: 13 residues.

This rearrangement joins TRBV12-3 or TRBV12-4 to TRBJ1-2; a weak D match, TRBD1 (5 bases). The CDR3 extends over 13 amino acids. Trimming took off 7 bases at V and 6 bases at J, with 15 bases between the two ends. The CDR3 DNA is TGTGCCAGCAAACGCGGGACTGGAGATGGCTACACCTTC. Its protein is CASKRGTGDGYTF.

The chain carries TRBV18 and TRBJ1-4; D gene uncertain. The CDR3 loop spans 18 amino acids. Germline CDR1 is KGHSH and CDR2 is LQKENI. The V end was cut by 1 base, the J end by 8 bases, with 23 bases between. The CDR3 bases are TGTGCCAGCTCACCACAACGATCGGCGCAGACATCCTCGGAAAAACTGTTTTTT. Residues: CASSPQRSAQTSSEKLFF.

The table lists this clone with a few counts. The CDR3 here is CASSKPSFGELFF. The CDR3 region has the DNA TGTGCCAGTAGTAAGCCTAGCTTCGGGGAGCTGTTTTTT. The chain uses TRBV19 and TRBJ2-2; tentatively, D is TRBD2 (5 bases). The V end was cut by 4 bases, the J end by 7 bases, with 10 bases between. The CDR3 has 13 amino acids. Per the germline V gene, CDR1 is LNHDA and CDR2 is SQIVND (reference sequence).

The chain couples TRBV5-1 to TRBJ1-1; D unclear. The CDR3 length is 13 residues. The V end lost 2 bases, the J end lost 4 bases, and 9 bases lay between the germline ends. The V gene's germline CDR1 is SGHRS and CDR2 YFSETQ. CDR3 loop: CASSLTAGTEAFF. The CDR3 DNA is TGCGCCAGCAGCTTAACGGCGGGCACTGAAGCTTTCTTT.

V is TRBV7-2 and J is TRBJ2-5; TRBD2 matches at 12 bases. Germline trimming cut 5 bases from V and 1 base from J; bases unmatched to any gene: 5. The CDR3 length is 16 residues. From germline, CDR1 is SGHTA and CDR2 FQGNSA. CDR3 bases: TGTGCCAGCAGCACCCGACTAGCGGGGGTCCAAGAGACCCAGTACTTC. Translation: CASSTRLAGVQETQYF.

V usage is TRBV5-1 and J usage is TRBJ2-6; 8 nucleotides match TRBD1. V lost 6 bases, J lost 0 bases, and 11 bases stayed unmatched. The germline CDR1 and CDR2 sequences are SGHRS and YFSETQ. This CDR3 has 18 residues. CDR3 sequence (DNA): TGCGCCAGCAAGTCACGCGGGACAGGCTACTCTGGGGCCAACGTCCTGACTTTC. This gives the protein CASKSRGTGYSGANVLTF. Supplemented by reference TRBV5-1 and TRBJ2-6, the full variable domain reads KAGVTQTPRYLIKTRGQQVTLSCSPISGHRSVSWYQQTPGQGLQFLFEYFSETQRNKGNFPGRFSGRQFSNSRSEMNVSTLELGDSALYLCASKSRGTGYSGANVLTFGAGSRLTVL.

This sequence joins TRBV18 and TRBJ2-5; no firm D call. Germline V gene data show CDR1 as KGHSH and CDR2 as LQKENI. CDR3 size: 14 residues. V was clipped by 0 bases and J by 8 bases, with 13 bases between them. CDR3 sequence (DNA): TGTGCCAGCTCACCACCATCGACTGAGGATACCCAGTACTTC. Its translation is CASSPPSTEDTQYF.

This clone was counted a single time. This chain connects TRBV6-6 to TRBJ1-1; D is undetermined. The CDR3 spans 11 residues. Germline V gives CDR1 MNHNY, CDR2 SVGAGI (reference sequence). The V end lost 2 bases, the J end lost 8 bases, and 6 bases lay between the germline ends. CDR3 sequence: CASSYVREAFF. CDR3 in DNA: TGTGCCAGCAGTTACGTTCGAGAAGCTTTCTTT.